This T cell receptor beta chain was recorded in a study of blood T cell repertoires in COVID-19. As for the study in general: PBMCs, B-cell-depleted T cells, or T cells provided the cDNA or gDNA that made up the material.

Original processing methods: Amplification with reference gene primers provided the estimates of nucleated cell counts. Some clones are missing from TCRdb's copy, which holds only in-frame ones; the method was immunoSEQ multiplex PCR. Clone size and V and J calls were adopted from that table, with D and trimming inferred from the DNA. This sample has about 120,000 clones, with 78% found just once. The sample taken for sequencing was peripheral blood. The sequence came from a man aged 65-85 years with acute or convalescent COVID-19.

CDR3 sequence: CASSATTSSRDNSPLHF. CDR3 sequence (DNA): TGTGCCAGCAGTGCGACCACATCGTCGCGGGATAATTCACCCCTCCACTTT. The rearrangement uses TRBV25-1 and TRBJ1-6; no clear D gene. The CDR3 totals 17 residues. Germline lookup yields CDR1 MGHDK and CDR2 SYGVNS. V gave up 4 bases and J gave up 5 bases, with 18 bases separating them.